This entry describes one TCR beta chain. Antigen specificity is unknown. This entry is derived from a study of identical twins. Findings of the study overall: Fewer insertions were carried by abundant cord blood beta clonotypes, but none was seen in memory repertoires. Monozygotic twin pairs showed more out-of-frame TCR alpha sharing than models estimated.

V was cut by 3 bases and J by 6 bases, with 18 bases left in between. Germline V gene lookup returns CDR1 SGHRS and CDR2 YFSETQ. This CDR3 contains 16 residues. Unique molecular identifiers were in the cDNA, with template-switch universal primer binding. TCRdb re-called the 5' RACE reads through MiXCR, storing one row per CDR3 protein. The table records about 470,000 distinct CDR3 sequences, 20% to 25% of them present only once. These data also formed part of another study, on T cells expressing NK-cell markers. Per that study: Top CD8+ clonotypes included the dominant CD3+CD56+NKG2C+ clonotypes in roughly 6 donors.

The chain has TRBV5-1 and TRBJ2-2, with D possibly TRBD2 on 7 matching bases. The origin of this receptor is a woman between 18 and 29 years old in good health. What was sequenced was CD4+ T cells sorted from blood. CDR3 protein: CASSWGGGASSGELFF. DNA of the CDR3: TGCGCCAGCAGCTGGGGGGGCGGCGCCAGTTCCGGGGAGCTGTTTTTT.